Reported below is one TCR beta chain. This entry belongs to a study of blood T cells in healthy people across ages. The overall study: About one barcoded beta molecule was captured per two T cells (by template switching).

The CDR3 contains 17 residues. Germline assignment: CDR1 SGHTA and CDR2 FQGTGA. V lost 4 bases, J lost 0 bases, and 5 bases stayed unmatched. Together with a sample-barcoded 5' primer, a J-beta primer mix was included in a second PCR lasting about 7 to 12 cycles. Every single cDNA molecule received a tag from a template-switch adaptor with 12 random nucleotides. TCRdb processed the 5' RACE reads anew with MiXCR; each CDR3 protein has one entry. The sample consists of roughly 730,000 distinct CDR3 sequences, around 50% of them appearing once. The rearrangement joins TRBV7-3 to TRBJ2-6, with 8 bases matching TRBD1. The sample taken for sequencing was blood. This clonotype was obtained from a man aged 35 to 55 in good health. In nucleotides, the CDR3 is TGTGCCAGCAGCTCCTACAGGGGGAACTCTGGGGCCAACGTCCTGACTTTC. Translating gives CASSSYRGNSGANVLTF.